The 2 T cell receptor beta chains reported below all come from one sample, sequenced in a study of brain T cells in children with intractable seizures. Sequencing used immunoSEQ multiplex PCR; TCRdb keeps in-frame clones, though not all of them. The sample carries about 340,000 clones, about 94% recorded once. Time point given: blood from clinic visit 5 months post-surgery; TSC patient then seizure free. The sequencing here drew on peripheral blood, taken 4 to 5 months after surgery. Every receptor here comes from a boy under two years old with tuberous sclerosis and intractable seizures.

The rearrangement links TRBV9 to TRBJ2-1; D remains ambiguous. V lost 0 bases to trimming and J lost 7 bases, with 8 bases between them. Germline CDR1 and CDR2: SGDLS and YYNGEE. This CDR3 is built from 13 residues. DNA of the CDR3: TGTGCCAGCAGCGTAGCTACCTGGAATGAGCAGTTCTTC. This translates into CASSVATWNEQFF.

The CDR3 region has the DNA TGTGCCAGCAGTGAAAATTTTTATGGCTCGGGGGGAACTGAAGCTTTCTTT. This sequence encodes CASSENFYGSGGTEAFF. V is TRBV2 and J is TRBJ1-1, with a tentative D call TRBD1 (5 bases). The length of the CDR3 is 17 residues. The V end was cut by 2 bases, the J end by 5 bases, with 21 bases between. Looked up from germline, CDR1 is SNHLY and CDR2 is FYNNEI.